This T cell receptor beta chain was obtained from a study of shared clonotypes between healthy human individuals. Study context: Every donor yielded three CD4 naive, three CD4 memory, two CD8 naive and one CD8 memory plate. Whole-study results and caveats: Sharing of clonotypes among donors was expected to vary with sequencing depth.

This table comes from immunoSEQ multiplex PCR, and its TCRdb copy is limited to in-frame clones, with some not included. Here the sample spans around 2.3 million clones, around 95% being singletons. Note on this clone: Its cognate antigen is unknown.

A CD45RA-negative memory subset and a CD45RA+ naive subset were separated from the CD4+ cells. Trimming removed 0 bases from V and 9 bases from J, with 8 bases in between. CDR1 and CDR2 (germline): SGHDN, FVKESK. The CDR3 loop spans 12 amino acids. The receptor was isolated from a man younger than 35 in good health. This chain connects TRBV14 to TRBJ1-1; no clear D gene. Sequences were obtained from naive CD4+ T cells sorted from blood. The subset is: CD45RA+ positively selected. The CDR3 coding sequence is TGTGCCAGCAGCCAAGATCCGATTCAAGCTTTCTTT. Its translation is CASSQDPIQAFF.